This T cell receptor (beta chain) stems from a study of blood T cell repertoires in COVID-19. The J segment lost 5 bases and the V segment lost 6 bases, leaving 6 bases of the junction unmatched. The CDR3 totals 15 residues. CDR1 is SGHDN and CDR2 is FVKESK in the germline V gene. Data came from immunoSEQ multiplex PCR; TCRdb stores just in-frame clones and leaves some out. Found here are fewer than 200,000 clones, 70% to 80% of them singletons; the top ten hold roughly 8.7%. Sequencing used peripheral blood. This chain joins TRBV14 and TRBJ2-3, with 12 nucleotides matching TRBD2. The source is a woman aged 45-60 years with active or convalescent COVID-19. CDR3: CASRSSGRDKDTQYF. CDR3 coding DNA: TGTGCCAGCAGGTCTAGCGGGAGGGACAAAGATACGCAGTATTTT.